These 20 T cell receptor beta chains share one sample of origin, sequenced in a study of blood T cell repertoires in COVID-19. Here immunoSEQ multiplex PCR was the method, and the copy in TCRdb shows in-frame clones only, minus some. Of 500,000 to 600,000 clones listed, around 90% are singletons. The sequencing sample was made of peripheral blood. Receptor source: a woman aged 45-59 years with COVID-19, enrolled during active disease.

This chain connects TRBV5-6 to TRBJ1-2; D gene unclear. The CDR3 is 12 amino acids. V was cut by 0 bases and J by 8 bases, with 8 bases left in between. Germline V gene sequence: CDR1 SGHDT, CDR2 YYEEEE. The DNA of the CDR3 is TGTGCCAGCAGCTTGGGCCCGGAGGGCTACACCTTC. Amino acid sequence: CASSLGPEGYTF. Based on the CDR3 plus reference TRBV5-6 and TRBJ1-2, the full variable domain is DAGVTQSPTHLIKTRGQQVTLRCSPKSGHDTVSWYQQALGQGPQFIFQYYEEEERQRGNFPDRFSGHQFPNYSSELNVNALLLGDSALYLCASSLGPEGYTFGSGTRLTVV.

The chain employs TRBV6-5 and TRBJ2-1; 7 nucleotides align to TRBD2. Germline V CDR1 and CDR2: MNHEY, SVGAGI. Trimming took 7 bases from V and 8 from J; bases not matched to a gene: 5. CDR3 size: 12 residues. The CDR3 loop reads CASTQGRDEQFF. The CDR3 coding sequence is TGTGCCAGCACCCAAGGGAGGGATGAGCAGTTCTTC.

This clone was seen a single time. This chain uses TRBV10-2 with TRBJ1-2; weak D call: TRBD1 (5 bases). This CDR3 comprises 14 residues. Trimming stripped 0 bases from V and 8 bases from J, with 13 bases between. Germline V gene data show CDR1 as WSHSY and CDR2 as SAAADI. The CDR3 DNA follows: TGCGCCAGCAGTGAGTCCGGGGGACGTCTAGGCTACACCTTC. Protein: CASSESGGRLGYTF.

The V call is TRBV9, the J call TRBJ2-3; 13 positions match TRBD2. V lost 6 bases and J lost 8; bases outside the gene matches: 9. The CDR3 has 15 amino acids. Germline CDR1 and CDR2: SGDLS and YYNGEE. CDR3 sequence (DNA): TGTGCCAGCACCGATACTAGCGGGGGGGACGGTACGCAGTATTTT. Its translation is CASTDTSGGDGTQYF.

This clone was observed a handful of times. The rearrangement uses TRBV20-1 and TRBJ1-2; TRBD1 is a possible D gene (5 bases). Germline-derived CDR1 and CDR2 are DFQATT and SNEGSKA (reference sequence). There are 12 residues in the CDR3. Between the trimmed V and J ends, which lost 3 bases and 4 bases, there was a span of 9 bases. The CDR3 sequence: CSASLQGYGYTF. The CDR3 nucleotides are TGCAGTGCTAGTCTCCAGGGCTATGGCTACACCTTC.

The gene calls are TRBV6-5 and TRBJ1-1, with a weak D call TRBD1 (5 bases). Germline V CDR1 and CDR2: MNHEY, SVGAGI. The CDR3 is 14 amino acids. Between the trimmed V and J ends, which lost 7 bases and 0 bases, there was a span of 12 bases. The CDR3 DNA reads as TGTGCCAGCACTAAGACAGATTTGAACACTGAAGCTTTCTTT. It is translated as CASTKTDLNTEAFF.

This rearrangement joins TRBV7-8 to TRBJ1-2; 10 bases line up with TRBD1. The germline gives CDR1 SGHVS, CDR2 FQNEAQ. Trimming took 5 bases from V and 5 from J; bases not matched to a gene: 11. The CDR3 is 16 residues long. CDR3: CASSPPGTGASYGYTF. DNA for the CDR3: TGTGCCAGCAGCCCGCCCGGGACAGGGGCTTCGTATGGCTACACCTTC.

The V and J genes are TRBV28 and TRBJ2-1; D is undetermined. CDR3 size: 16 residues. Per the germline V gene, CDR1 is MDHEN and CDR2 is SYDVKM. V lost 4 bases, J lost 5 bases, and 18 bases lay in between. The CDR3 region is CASSSIPYGADNEQFF. CDR3 DNA sequence: TGTGCCAGCAGTTCGATTCCCTACGGTGCGGACAATGAGCAGTTCTTC.

This clone is a singleton in its sample. The chain employs TRBV7-9 and TRBJ1-2; 7 bases match TRBD1. The CDR3 consists of 16 residues. Germline V gene sequence: CDR1 SEHNR, CDR2 FQNEAQ (reference sequence). The V gene end was trimmed by 8 bases and the J gene end by 0 bases; junction bases not matched to a gene: 12. DNA for the CDR3: TGTGCCAGCCGTCGGAGACAGGGATTTGCTAACTATGGCTACACCTTC. This encodes CASRRRQGFANYGYTF.

The chain is built from TRBV28 and TRBJ1-4; 8 nucleotides align to TRBD1. The V gene's germline CDR1 is MDHEN and CDR2 SYDVKM. The CDR3 loop spans 17 amino acids. V was pared by 5 bases and J by 5 bases, with 13 bases of the junction left unmatched. As DNA, the CDR3 is TGTGCCAGCAGTCCCGGACAGGGTGGGTTTGGGAATGAAAAACTGTTTTTT. Amino acid sequence: CASSPGQGGFGNEKLFF.

The gene calls are TRBV5-5 and TRBJ1-3; no reliable D call. Germline CDR1 is SGHKS and CDR2 is YYEKEE (reference sequence). Trimming left V 8 bases short and J 0 bases short, with 12 bases between. The CDR3 extends over 14 amino acids. CDR3 in amino acids: CASAVESSGNTIYF. In nucleotides, the CDR3 is TGTGCCAGTGCTGTTGAGAGCTCTGGAAACACCATATATTTT.

The V call is TRBV19, the J call TRBJ2-4; weak D call: TRBD2 (5 bases). CDR3 size: 13 residues. Looked up from germline, CDR1 is LNHDA and CDR2 is SQIVND (reference sequence). Trimming cost V 6 bases and J 4 bases, with 10 bases left between them. The CDR3 DNA reads TGTGCCAGTAGCTCGGACTGGAAAAACATTCAGTACTTC. Its translation is CASSSDWKNIQYF.

The rearrangement uses TRBV20-1 and TRBJ2-7; D not certain. Germline loops: CDR1 DFQATT, CDR2 SNEGSKA (reference sequence). The CDR3 is 15 amino acids. Trimming cost V 3 bases and J 1 base, with 16 bases left between them. CDR3 region: CSASSPRGVSYEQYF. The CDR3 coding sequence is TGCAGTGCTAGTAGCCCCCGCGGCGTTTCCTACGAGCAGTACTTC.

This chain links TRBV11-3 with TRBJ2-1, with D possibly being TRBD2 (7 bases). Trimming took off 5 bases at V and 6 bases at J, with 20 bases between the two ends. The CDR3 is 16 residues long. CDR1 is SGHNT, CDR2 YENEEA, per germline. CDR3 DNA sequence: TGTGCCAGCAGCCTAACACGGGGGGCCGTCTCCAATGAGCAGTTCTTC. It specifies CASSLTRGAVSNEQFF.

The chain links TRBV6-5 to TRBJ2-2; TRBD2 might be the D (7 bases). This CDR3 has 15 amino acids. V lost 8 bases and J 1 base, leaving 14 bases between the germline ends. Germline-derived CDR1 and CDR2 are MNHEY and SVGAGI. The CDR3 loop is CASLLRGGNTGELFF. The CDR3 DNA reads as TGTGCCAGCCTCCTTAGGGGGGGGAACACCGGGGAGCTGTTTTTT.

The chain carries TRBV18 and TRBJ1-2, with D hard to call. Germline CDR1 reads KGHSH; CDR2 reads LQKENI. This CDR3 has 12 residues. Trimming left V 5 bases short and J 1 base short, with 5 bases between. Here the CDR3 DNA reads TGTGCCAGCTCAGACATTAACTATGGCTACACCTTC. Protein sequence: CASSDINYGYTF. The entire variable domain, with the rest obtained from reference TRBV18 and TRBJ1-2, is as follows: NAGVMQNPRHLVRRRGQEARLRCSPMKGHSHVYWYRQLPEEGLKFMVYLQKENIIDESGMPKERFSAEFPKEGPSILRIQQVVRGDSAAYFCASSDINYGYTFGSGTRLTVV.

The chain links TRBV21-1 to TRBJ1-3. TRBV21-1 is labeled a pseudogene. The CDR3 extends over 17 amino acids. CDR3 DNA: TGTGCCAGCGAGATCGGAATGGAAGGTCCACCGAGGAACACCATATATTTT. This gives the protein CASEIGMEGPPRNTIYF.

As for this clone: Other DNA sequences in this specimen translate into the identical CDR3. V is TRBV28 and J is TRBJ2-7; the D gene is possibly TRBD1 (6 bases). CDR1 and CDR2 from the germline V gene are MDHEN and SYDVKM. Trimming pared 5 bases from V and 3 bases from J, leaving 8 bases between. There are 12 residues in the CDR3. The CDR3, as DNA: TGTGCCAGCAGTCTACAGGGCTACGAGCAGTACTTC. It specifies CASSLQGYEQYF.

The J gene is TRBJ1-2, the V gene TRBV29-1; no reliable D call. Trimming stripped 4 bases from V and 4 bases from J, with 13 bases between. The CDR3 totals 13 residues. CDR1 and CDR2 from the germline V gene are SQVTM and ANQGSEA. The CDR3 DNA sequence: TGCAGCGTTGTATGGAGGCAGCTCTATGGCTACACCTTC. Protein sequence: CSVVWRQLYGYTF.

This clone came up once. This sequence joins TRBV27 and TRBJ1-4, with D unresolved. CDR1 is MNHEY, CDR2 SMNVEV, per germline (reference sequence). Between the trimmed V and J ends, which lost 3 bases and 6 bases, there was a span of 11 bases. The CDR3 totals 14 residues. CDR3 coding DNA: TGTGCCAGCAGTTTGAGGTCCGAGGATGAAAAACTGTTTTTT. Translated, it gives CASSLRSEDEKLFF.